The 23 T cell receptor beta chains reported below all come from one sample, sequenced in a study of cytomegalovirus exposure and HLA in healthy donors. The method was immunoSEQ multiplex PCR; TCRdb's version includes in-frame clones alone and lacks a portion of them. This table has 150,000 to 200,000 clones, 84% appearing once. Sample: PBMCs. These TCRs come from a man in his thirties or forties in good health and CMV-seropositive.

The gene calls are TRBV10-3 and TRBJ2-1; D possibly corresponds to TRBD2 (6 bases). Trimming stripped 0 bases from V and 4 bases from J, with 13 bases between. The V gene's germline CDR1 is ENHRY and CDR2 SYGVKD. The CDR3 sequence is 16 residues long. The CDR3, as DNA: TGTGCCATCAGTGAGTCGATGGCGGGACGATACAATGAGCAGTTCTTC. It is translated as CAISESMAGRYNEQFF.

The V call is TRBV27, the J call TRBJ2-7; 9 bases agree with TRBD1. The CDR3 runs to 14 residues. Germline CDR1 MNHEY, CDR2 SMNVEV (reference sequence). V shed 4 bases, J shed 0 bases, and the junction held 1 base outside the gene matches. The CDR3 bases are TGTGCCAGCAGTTGGGACAGGGTCTCCTACGAGCAGTACTTC. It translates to CASSWDRVSYEQYF.

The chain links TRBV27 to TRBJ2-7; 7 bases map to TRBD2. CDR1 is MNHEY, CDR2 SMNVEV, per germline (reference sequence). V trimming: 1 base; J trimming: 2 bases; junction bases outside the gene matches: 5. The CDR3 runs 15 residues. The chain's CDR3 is CASSLYQRGPYEQYF. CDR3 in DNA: TGTGCCAGCAGTTTATACCAGCGGGGACCCTACGAGCAGTACTTC.

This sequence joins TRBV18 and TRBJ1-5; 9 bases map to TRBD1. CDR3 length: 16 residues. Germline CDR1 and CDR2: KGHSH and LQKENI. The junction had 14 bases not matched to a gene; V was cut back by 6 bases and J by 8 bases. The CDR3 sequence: CASSSFVTGGVEPQHF. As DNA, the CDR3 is TGTGCCAGCTCCTCGTTTGTAACAGGGGGCGTGGAGCCCCAGCATTTT.

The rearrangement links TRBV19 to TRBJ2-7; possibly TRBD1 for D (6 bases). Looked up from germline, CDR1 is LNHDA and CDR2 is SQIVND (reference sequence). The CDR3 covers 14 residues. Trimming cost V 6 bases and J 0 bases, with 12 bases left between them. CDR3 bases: TGTGCCAGTAGGCTCGGACAGTACTCCTACGAGCAGTACTTC. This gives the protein CASRLGQYSYEQYF.

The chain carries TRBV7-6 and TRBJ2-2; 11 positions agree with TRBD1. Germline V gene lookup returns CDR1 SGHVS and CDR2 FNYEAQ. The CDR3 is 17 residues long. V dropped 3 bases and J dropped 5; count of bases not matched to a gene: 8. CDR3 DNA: TGTGCCAGCAGCTTGGACAGGGGGCGAGTTCAGACCGGGGAGCTGTTTTTT. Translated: CASSLDRGRVQTGELFF.

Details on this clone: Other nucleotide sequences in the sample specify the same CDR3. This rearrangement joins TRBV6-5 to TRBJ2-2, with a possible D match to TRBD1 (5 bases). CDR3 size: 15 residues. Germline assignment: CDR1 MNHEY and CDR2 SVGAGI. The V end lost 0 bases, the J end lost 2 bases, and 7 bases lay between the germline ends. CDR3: CASSYSGHNTGELFF. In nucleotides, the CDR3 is TGTGCCAGCAGTTACTCCGGACATAACACCGGGGAGCTGTTTTTT.

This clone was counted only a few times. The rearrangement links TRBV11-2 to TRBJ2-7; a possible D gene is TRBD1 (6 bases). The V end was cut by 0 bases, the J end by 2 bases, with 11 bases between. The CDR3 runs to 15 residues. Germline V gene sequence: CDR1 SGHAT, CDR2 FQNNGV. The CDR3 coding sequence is TGTGCCAGCAGCTTAGATAGGGGGAACACCTACGAGCAGTACTTC. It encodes CASSLDRGNTYEQYF.

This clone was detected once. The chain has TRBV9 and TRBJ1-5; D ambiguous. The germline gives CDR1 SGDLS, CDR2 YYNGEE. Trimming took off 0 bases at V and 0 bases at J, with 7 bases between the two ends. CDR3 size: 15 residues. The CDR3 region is CASSVGGSSNQPQHF. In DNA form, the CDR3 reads TGTGCCAGCAGCGTAGGAGGGAGTAGCAATCAGCCCCAGCATTTT.

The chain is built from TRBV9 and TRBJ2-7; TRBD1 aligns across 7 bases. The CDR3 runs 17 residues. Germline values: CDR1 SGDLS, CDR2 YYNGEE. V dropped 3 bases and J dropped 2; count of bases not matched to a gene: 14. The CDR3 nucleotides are TGTGCCAGCAGCGAGAGAGGGGGCTCGGGACACCCCTACGAGCAGTACTTC. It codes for CASSERGGSGHPYEQYF.

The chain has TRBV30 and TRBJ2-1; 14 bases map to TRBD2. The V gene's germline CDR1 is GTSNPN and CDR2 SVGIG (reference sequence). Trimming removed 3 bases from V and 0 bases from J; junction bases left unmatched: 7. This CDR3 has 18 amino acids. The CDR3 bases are TGTGCCTGGAGGGGACTAGCGGGAGAACCCGGCTCCTACAATGAGCAGTTCTTC. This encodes CAWRGLAGEPGSYNEQFF.

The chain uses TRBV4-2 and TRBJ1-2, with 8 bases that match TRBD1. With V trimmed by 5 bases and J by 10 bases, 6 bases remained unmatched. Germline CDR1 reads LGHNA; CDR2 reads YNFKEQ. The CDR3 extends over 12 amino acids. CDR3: CASSNTGGDYTF. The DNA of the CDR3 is TGTGCCAGCAGCAACACAGGGGGGGACTACACCTTC.

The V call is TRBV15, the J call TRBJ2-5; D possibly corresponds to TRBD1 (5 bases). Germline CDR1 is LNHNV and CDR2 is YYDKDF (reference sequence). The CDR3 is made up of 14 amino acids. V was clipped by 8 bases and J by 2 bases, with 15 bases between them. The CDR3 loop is CATAPTQGQETQYF. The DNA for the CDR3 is TGTGCCACCGCCCCGACTCAGGGACAAGAGACCCAGTACTTC. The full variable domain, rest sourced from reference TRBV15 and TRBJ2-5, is DAMVIQNPRYQVTQFGKPVTLSCSQTLNHNVMYWYQQKSSQAPKLLFHYYDKDFNNEADTPDNFQSRRPNTSFCFLDIRSPGLGDTAMYLCATAPTQGQETQYFGPGTRLLVL.

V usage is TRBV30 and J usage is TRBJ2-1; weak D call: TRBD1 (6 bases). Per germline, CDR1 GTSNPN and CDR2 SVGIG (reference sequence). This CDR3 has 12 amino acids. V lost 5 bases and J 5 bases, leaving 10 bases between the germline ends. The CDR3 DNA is TGTGCCTGGGGTCACAGGGACAATGAGCAGTTCTTC. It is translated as CAWGHRDNEQFF. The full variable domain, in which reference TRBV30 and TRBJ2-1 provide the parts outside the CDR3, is SQTIHQWPATLVQPVGSPLSLECTVEGTSNPNLYWYRQAAGRGLQLLFYSVGIGQISSEVPQNLSASRPQDRQFILSSKKLLLSDSGFYLCAWGHRDNEQFFGPGTRLTVL.

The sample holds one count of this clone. The CDR3 nucleotides read TGTGCCAGCAGCCCATATGGGGGGGCGGTTACAGATACGCAGTATTTT. Its translation: CASSPYGGAVTDTQYF. The J gene is TRBJ2-3, the V gene TRBV5-6, with TRBD2 as a possible D gene (7 bases). The CDR3 extends over 16 amino acids. V was clipped by 4 bases and J by 3 bases, with 18 bases between them. The germline V gene has CDR1 SGHDT and CDR2 YYEEEE.

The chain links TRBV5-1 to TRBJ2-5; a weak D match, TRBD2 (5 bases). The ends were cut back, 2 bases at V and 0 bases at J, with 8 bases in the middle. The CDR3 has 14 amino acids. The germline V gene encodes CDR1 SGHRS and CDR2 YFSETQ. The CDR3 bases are TGCGCCAGCAGCTTTATCGGGGACCAAGAGACCCAGTACTTC. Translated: CASSFIGDQETQYF.

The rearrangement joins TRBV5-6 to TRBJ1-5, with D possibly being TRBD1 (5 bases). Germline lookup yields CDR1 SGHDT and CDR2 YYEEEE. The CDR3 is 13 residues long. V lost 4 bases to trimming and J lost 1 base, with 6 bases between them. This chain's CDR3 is CASSPGSNQPQHF. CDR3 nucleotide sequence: TGTGCCAGCAGCCCAGGGAGCAATCAGCCCCAGCATTTT.

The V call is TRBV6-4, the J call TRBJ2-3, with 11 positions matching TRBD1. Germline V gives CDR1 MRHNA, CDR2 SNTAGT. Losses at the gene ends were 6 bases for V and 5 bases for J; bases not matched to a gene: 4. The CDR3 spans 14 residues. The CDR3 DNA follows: TGTGCCAGCAGCTCAGGGACAGGGGGAGATACGCAGTATTTT. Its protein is CASSSGTGGDTQYF.

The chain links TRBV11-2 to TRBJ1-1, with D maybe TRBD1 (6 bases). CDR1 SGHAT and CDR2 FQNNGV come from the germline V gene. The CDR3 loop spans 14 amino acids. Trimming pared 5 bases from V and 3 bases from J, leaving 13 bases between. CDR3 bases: TGTGCCAGCAGCCACCAGGGGATGGACACTGAAGCTTTCTTT. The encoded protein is CASSHQGMDTEAFF.

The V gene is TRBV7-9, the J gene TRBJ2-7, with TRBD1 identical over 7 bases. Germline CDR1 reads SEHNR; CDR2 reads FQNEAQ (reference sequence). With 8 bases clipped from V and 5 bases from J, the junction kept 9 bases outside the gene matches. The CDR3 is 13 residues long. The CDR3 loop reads CASVGGFENEQYF. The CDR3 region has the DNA TGTGCCAGCGTAGGGGGCTTCGAAAACGAGCAGTACTTC.

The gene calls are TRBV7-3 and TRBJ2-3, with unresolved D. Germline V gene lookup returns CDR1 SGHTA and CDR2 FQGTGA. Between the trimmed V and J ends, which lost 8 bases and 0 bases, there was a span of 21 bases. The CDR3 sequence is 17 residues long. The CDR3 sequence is CASSRSRVDYSTDTQYF. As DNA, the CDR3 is TGTGCCAGCTCCCGGAGCCGTGTGGATTATAGCACAGATACGCAGTATTTT.

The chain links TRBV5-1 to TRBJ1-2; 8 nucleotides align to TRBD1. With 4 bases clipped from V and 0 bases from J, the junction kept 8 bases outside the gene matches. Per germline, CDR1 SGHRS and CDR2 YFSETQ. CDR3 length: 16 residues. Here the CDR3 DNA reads TGCGCCAGCAGCACGACAGGGGAGGCGGCTAACTATGGCTACACCTTC. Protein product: CASSTTGEAANYGYTF. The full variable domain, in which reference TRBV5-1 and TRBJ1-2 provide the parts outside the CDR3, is KAGVTQTPRYLIKTRGQQVTLSCSPISGHRSVSWYQQTPGQGLQFLFEYFSETQRNKGNFPGRFSGRQFSNSRSEMNVSTLELGDSALYLCASSTTGEAANYGYTFGSGTRLTVV.

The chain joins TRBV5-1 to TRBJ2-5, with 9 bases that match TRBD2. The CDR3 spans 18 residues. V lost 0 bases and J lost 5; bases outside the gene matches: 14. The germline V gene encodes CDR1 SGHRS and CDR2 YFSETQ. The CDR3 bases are TGCGCCAGCAGCTTGGTGTCTTTAGGGCGGGGGGGCCCTGAGACCCAGTACTTC. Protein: CASSLVSLGRGGPETQYF.